A single sample is the source of the 32 T cell receptor beta chains below, sequenced in a study of blood T cell repertoires in COVID-19. Data came from immunoSEQ multiplex PCR; TCRdb stores just in-frame clones and leaves some out. The sample has about 270,000 clones, approximately 82% seen once. The sequenced material came from peripheral blood. The source of these receptors is an elderly man with acute or convalescent COVID-19.

The J gene is TRBJ2-5, the V gene TRBV6-1; D not resolved. With 1 base removed from V and 0 bases from J, the gap between germline ends came to 12 bases. Germline lookup yields CDR1 MNHNS and CDR2 SASEGT. CDR3 length equals 16 residues. CDR3 DNA: TGTGCCAGCAGTGAAGGGCTGGCAGTGAACCAAGAGACCCAGTACTTC. Amino acids: CASSEGLAVNQETQYF.

The table lists this clone with a count of one. Sequence at one end of the junction differs from germline and may be a read error. The CDR3 bases are TGCGCCAGCAGGATCAGCGGGGGGGGAATCACCGGGGAGCTGTTTTTT. Amino acid sequence: CASRISGGGITGELFF. The chain combines TRBV7-9 with TRBJ2-2, with 10 bases that match TRBD2. The CDR3 has 16 residues. The V gene's germline CDR1 is SEHNR and CDR2 FQNEAQ (reference sequence).

This chain links TRBV10-1 with TRBJ2-3; a possible D gene is TRBD1 (6 bases). Germline CDR1 WNHNN, CDR2 SYGVQD (reference sequence). CDR3 size: 14 residues. V shed 6 bases and J shed 2 bases, with 12 bases lying between them. DNA for the CDR3: TGCGCCAGCAGCCGGGACACATACACAGATACGCAGTATTTT. Amino acids: CASSRDTYTDTQYF.

V is TRBV6-5 and J is TRBJ2-1; no clear D. The germline V and J ends were trimmed by 7 bases and 10 bases, with 14 bases remaining between them. The CDR3 length is 12 residues. Germline V gene data show CDR1 as MNHEY and CDR2 as SVGAGI. CDR3 in DNA: TGTGCCAGCACCGACCCCCTCGGGGAGCAGTTCTTC. This encodes CASTDPLGEQFF.

This clone was counted once. The CDR3 spells CASSLASASPEQYF. The DNA of the CDR3 is TGTGCCAGCAGCTTAGCGAGTGCTAGTCCCGAGCAGTACTTC. The chain combines TRBV7-9 with TRBJ2-7; D is unclear. CDR1 SEHNR and CDR2 FQNEAQ come from the germline V gene (reference sequence). V lost 0 bases and J 6 bases, leaving 12 bases between the germline ends. The CDR3 has 14 residues.

V gene TRBV5-1 combines with J gene TRBJ1-2; a possible D gene is TRBD1 (5 bases). Germline CDR1 and CDR2: SGHRS and YFSETQ. V was pared by 6 bases and J by 2 bases, with 20 bases between. The CDR3 spans 16 residues. CDR3 DNA sequence: TGCGCCAGCACCTCCTTTGGGGCAACCTCAAACTATGGCTACACCTTC. It is translated as CASTSFGATSNYGYTF.

In DNA form, the CDR3 reads TGCGCCAGCAGCTTGTTAAGCCTAGCGGGAGCAAGCGAGCAGTACTTC. Amino acid sequence: CASSLLSLAGASEQYF. The V gene is TRBV5-1, the J gene TRBJ2-7; 10 bases fit TRBD2. CDR1 is SGHRS, CDR2 YFSETQ, per germline. V trimming: 1 base; J trimming: 6 bases; junction bases outside the gene matches: 10. The CDR3 loop spans 16 amino acids.

The J gene is TRBJ1-2, the V gene TRBV10-3; 8 bases align to TRBD1. The CDR3 length is 12 residues. Germline CDR1 reads ENHRY; CDR2 reads SYGVKD. V lost 10 bases and J lost 5; bases outside the gene matches: 6. CDR3: CATDRDGYGYTF. In DNA form, the CDR3 reads TGTGCCACGGACAGGGATGGTTATGGCTACACCTTC.

This chain uses TRBV19 with TRBJ2-3; possible D gene TRBD2, 5 bases. The V gene lost 5 bases and the J gene lost 4 bases, with 10 bases spanning the gap. Per the germline V gene, CDR1 is LNHDA and CDR2 is SQIVND (reference sequence). CDR3 size: 13 residues. For the CDR3, the DNA is TGTGCCAGTAGTTCCGGGAACTCAGATACGCAGTATTTT. The encoded protein is CASSSGNSDTQYF.

This rearrangement joins TRBV10-3 to TRBJ2-3; TRBD2 matches 10 bases. The CDR3 consists of 16 residues. The V gene end was trimmed by 5 bases and the J gene end by 3 bases; junction bases not matched to a gene: 8. Germline CDR1 and CDR2: ENHRY and SYGVKD. CDR3 residues: CAISYPGTSATDTQYF. The CDR3 nucleotides are TGTGCCATCAGTTACCCCGGGACTAGCGCTACAGATACGCAGTATTTT.

The chain employs TRBV28 and TRBJ2-5, with D unclear. Trimming stripped 2 bases from V and 7 bases from J, with 17 bases between. Germline V lookup: CDR1 MDHEN, CDR2 SYDVKM. The CDR3 is 15 residues long. This chain's CDR3 is CASSLEAQPLVTQYF. Here the CDR3 DNA reads TGTGCCAGCAGTTTAGAGGCGCAGCCCCTCGTGACCCAGTACTTC.

The chain uses TRBV3-1 (or the pseudogene TRBV3-2) and TRBJ2-7; 7 bases are shared with TRBD2. Germline CDR1 is LGHDT and CDR2 is YNNKEL (reference sequence). V gave up 1 base and J gave up 7 bases; unmatched junction bases: 10. This CDR3 comprises 15 residues. The DNA of the CDR3 is TGTGCCAGCAGCCAAGGTCCAACTAGCGTAGAAGAGCAGTACTTC. Residues: CASSQGPTSVEEQYF.

V gene TRBV5-1 combines with J gene TRBJ2-5, with a possible D match to TRBD1 (7 bases). CDR3 length: 16 residues. Germline V gene lookup returns CDR1 SGHRS and CDR2 YFSETQ. V lost 3 bases, J lost 8 bases, and 23 bases lay in between. The CDR3 DNA reads as TGCGCCAGCAGCTCCACCCGACTACCCCAGGGGGGCACCCAGTACTTC. Amino acid sequence: CASSSTRLPQGGTQYF.

The genes are TRBV3-1 (or the pseudogene TRBV3-2) and TRBJ1-3; D gene uncertain. V was trimmed by 0 bases and J by 0 bases, leaving 3 bases between them. Per germline, CDR1 LGHDT and CDR2 YNNKEL (reference sequence). The length of the CDR3 is 14 residues. The CDR3 bases are TGTGCCAGCAGCCAAGAGAGCTCTGGAAACACCATATATTTT. It is translated as CASSQESSGNTIYF.

This chain connects TRBV6-5 to TRBJ2-5, with 8 bases fitting TRBD1. The germline gives CDR1 MNHEY, CDR2 SVGAGI. This CDR3 spans 14 amino acids. J was trimmed by 9 bases and V by 2 bases; bases with no gene match: 8. CDR3 region: CASSYGGQVGSQYF. CDR3 sequence (DNA): TGTGCCAGCAGTTACGGGGGACAGGTCGGGTCCCAGTACTTC.

The CDR3 loop is CASSQGTVQYF. In nucleotides, the CDR3 is TGTGCCAGCAGCCAAGGGACAGTTCAGTACTTC. The gene calls are TRBV3-1 (or the pseudogene TRBV3-2) and TRBJ2-4; D possibly corresponds to TRBD1 (6 bases). This CDR3 is 11 amino acids long. CDR1 is LGHDT, CDR2 YNNKEL, per germline (reference sequence). V lost 1 base to trimming and J lost 11 bases, with 6 bases between them.

The chain links TRBV15 to TRBJ2-3, with D possibly matching TRBD2 (6 bases). CDR3 length: 17 amino acids. Trimming took 0 bases from V and 0 from J, leaving 13 bases between them. The V gene's germline CDR1 is LNHNV and CDR2 YYDKDF (reference sequence). CDR3 loop: CATSRDLSGTSTDTQYF. The CDR3 DNA sequence: TGTGCCACCAGCAGAGATCTCTCGGGGACTAGCACAGATACGCAGTATTTT.

This chain uses TRBV6-5 with TRBJ2-5; 13 bases align to TRBD2. Germline V gives CDR1 MNHEY, CDR2 SVGAGI. The CDR3 is 15 amino acids. Trimming at V came to 6 bases and at J to 4 bases, leaving 5 bases not matched to a gene. CDR3 in amino acids: CASRRLAGGGETQYF. The DNA of the CDR3 is TGTGCCAGCAGAAGACTAGCGGGGGGTGGAGAGACCCAGTACTTC.

The rearrangement uses TRBV5-4 and TRBJ2-7; 7 bases align to TRBD1. V shed 4 bases, J shed 2 bases, and the junction held 6 bases outside the gene matches. The V gene's germline CDR1 is SGHNT and CDR2 YYREEE (reference sequence). This CDR3 comprises 14 residues. This CDR3 reads CASSLWTGTYEQYF. The CDR3 DNA reads as TGTGCCAGCAGCCTTTGGACAGGCACCTACGAGCAGTACTTC.

V usage is TRBV28 and J usage is TRBJ2-6, with unresolved D. The CDR3 is 15 residues long. With 3 bases removed from V and 0 bases from J, the gap between germline ends came to 6 bases. The V gene's germline CDR1 is MDHEN and CDR2 SYDVKM. The CDR3, as DNA: TGTGCCAGCAGTTTTTCTCGCTCTGGGGCCAACGTCCTGACTTTC. This gives the protein CASSFSRSGANVLTF.

The V gene is TRBV25-1, the J gene TRBJ2-4, with no clear D. The V end was cut by 3 bases, the J end by 0 bases, with 9 bases between. The germline gives CDR1 MGHDK, CDR2 SYGVNS. This CDR3 comprises 15 residues. The CDR3 sequence: CASSDRDLAKNIQYF. The CDR3, as DNA: TGTGCCAGCAGTGACCGCGATCTAGCCAAAAACATTCAGTACTTC.

This clone has just one count. The chain links TRBV6-5 to TRBJ2-7; a possible D gene is TRBD2 (5 bases). The CDR3 has 15 amino acids. The V end lost 2 bases, the J end lost 2 bases, and 13 bases lay between the germline ends. In germline, CDR1 is MNHEY, CDR2 SVGAGI. CDR3 sequence reads: CASSYEAGGTYEQYF. The CDR3 coding sequence is TGTGCCAGCAGTTACGAGGCGGGTGGGACCTACGAGCAGTACTTC.

The CDR3 sequence is CSVEDYGNEQYF. In DNA, the CDR3 is TGCAGCGTTGAAGATTACGGGAACGAGCAGTACTTC. The chain couples TRBV29-1 to TRBJ2-7; perhaps TRBD2 as D (5 bases). Looked up from germline, CDR1 is SQVTM and CDR2 is ANQGSEA. V shed 0 bases and J shed 5 bases, with 8 bases lying between them. The CDR3 has 12 residues.

This clone was seen at least ten times. The chain couples TRBV5-1 to TRBJ2-7; no clear D. The CDR3 length is 15 residues. V was pared by 0 bases and J by 0 bases, with 10 bases between. The germline V gene has CDR1 SGHRS and CDR2 YFSETQ. DNA for the CDR3: TGCGCCAGCAGCTTGGGTCAGGCGAGCTCCTACGAGCAGTACTTC. Amino acid sequence: CASSLGQASSYEQYF.

The CDR3 DNA is TGCGCCAGCAGCTTGTGGAGCGAGAGCTCCTACAATGAGCAGTTCTTC. Its protein is CASSLWSESSYNEQFF. This chain links TRBV5-1 with TRBJ2-1; D call uncertain. V lost 1 base to trimming and J lost 0 bases, with 11 bases between them. The germline V gene encodes CDR1 SGHRS and CDR2 YFSETQ. The CDR3 consists of 16 residues.

The rearrangement uses TRBV5-1 and TRBJ2-1; tentative D call: TRBD1 (6 bases). This CDR3 contains 14 residues. V was shortened by 3 bases and J by 2 bases, with 9 bases between the two germline ends. Looked up from germline, CDR1 is SGHRS and CDR2 is YFSETQ. This chain's CDR3 is CASSSTGAYNEQFF. The CDR3 nucleotides read TGCGCCAGCAGCTCGACAGGAGCCTACAATGAGCAGTTCTTC.

The rearrangement links TRBV5-4 to TRBJ2-5; 10 nucleotides match TRBD2. This CDR3 is built from 16 residues. In germline, CDR1 is SGHNT, CDR2 YYREEE (reference sequence). After removal of 4 bases from V and 5 bases from J, the junction contained 11 bases not matched to a gene. The CDR3 DNA follows: TGTGCCAGCAGCCCCGGGACTAGCGCCCGGCGGGAGACCCAGTACTTC. It translates to CASSPGTSARRETQYF.

This sequence joins TRBV3-1 (or the pseudogene TRBV3-2) and TRBJ2-7; TRBD2 matches at 12 bases. J gave up 0 bases and V 3 bases, and 0 bases lay outside the gene matches. The germline gives CDR1 LGHDT, CDR2 YNNKEL (reference sequence). The CDR3 is made up of 15 amino acids. CDR3 loop: CASSQTSGSSYEQYF. The CDR3 DNA sequence: TGTGCCAGCAGCCAGACTAGCGGGAGCTCCTACGAGCAGTACTTC.

The chain uses TRBV3-1 (or the pseudogene TRBV3-2) and TRBJ2-1, with D maybe TRBD2 (5 bases). CDR1 is LGHDT, CDR2 YNNKEL, per germline (reference sequence). The CDR3 runs to 14 residues. Deletions cut 1 base from V and 9 bases from J, with 13 bases between. CDR3 bases: TGTGCCAGCAGCCAAGGGCGAGAGGGTGCTGAGCAGTTCTTC. This codes for CASSQGREGAEQFF.

The genes are TRBV27 and TRBJ1-5; no definite D call. Trimming shortened V by 5 bases and J by 3 bases, and 17 bases separated the two germline ends. This CDR3 comprises 16 residues. The germline V gene has CDR1 MNHEY and CDR2 SMNVEV (reference sequence). CDR3 sequence (DNA): TGTGCCAGCAGTCGTATAACCTCCCAGGTCAATCAGCCCCAGCATTTT. It is translated as CASSRITSQVNQPQHF.

A few counts support this clone. J is TRBJ1-1 and V is TRBV7-9; D is undetermined. The V end was cut by 5 bases, the J end by 0 bases, with 7 bases between. Germline CDR1 SEHNR, CDR2 FQNEAQ (reference sequence). CDR3 size: 13 residues. CDR3: CASSPVLNTEAFF. The CDR3 coding sequence is TGTGCCAGCAGCCCGGTTCTGAACACTGAAGCTTTCTTT.

The chain carries TRBV6-4 and TRBJ2-1; 13 positions match TRBD2. The CDR3 consists of 15 residues. The V segment lost 5 bases and the J segment 8 bases; nucleotides outside the gene matches: 6. Germline CDR1 reads MRHNA; CDR2 reads SNTAGT. DNA for the CDR3: TGTGCCAGCAGTACTAGCGGGGGGGCTTTTTATGAGCAGTTCTTC. Amino acid sequence: CASSTSGGAFYEQFF.